A single sample gave rise to the 26 T cell receptor beta chains below, sequenced in a study of cytomegalovirus exposure and HLA in healthy donors. Only in-frame clones appear in the TCRdb table, and some are missing; sequencing was by immunoSEQ multiplex PCR. The table records about 120,000 clones, 80% to 90% of them present only once. The sequenced sample consisted of PBMCs. Every receptor here comes from a woman under 30 in good health and CMV-seronegative.

This sequence joins TRBV14 and TRBJ1-3; D not certain. Germline loops: CDR1 SGHDN, CDR2 FVKESK. V shed 1 base and J shed 0 bases, with 7 bases lying between them. The CDR3 is made up of 15 amino acids. The DNA of the CDR3 is TGTGCCAGCAGCCAAGTTGCTAACTCTGGAAACACCATATATTTT. Translating gives CASSQVANSGNTIYF. The full variable domain, its missing parts supplied by reference TRBV14 and TRBJ1-3, is EAGVTQFPSHSVIEKGQTVTLRCDPISGHDNLYWYRRVMGKEIKFLLHFVKESKQDESGMPNNRFLAERTGGTYSTLKVQPAELEDSGVYFCASSQVANSGNTIYFGEGSWLTVV.

The V call is TRBV7-7, the J call TRBJ1-3, with D possibly matching TRBD1 (6 bases). Trimming left V 2 bases short and J 1 base short, with 9 bases between. The V gene's germline CDR1 is SSHAT and CDR2 FNYEAQ (reference sequence). This CDR3 contains 15 residues. The CDR3 DNA reads as TGTGCCAGCAGCTTATCCGACAGGTCTGGAAACACCATATATTTT. Protein product: CASSLSDRSGNTIYF.

This chain uses TRBV29-1 with TRBJ2-7; tentative D call: TRBD2 (7 bases). V was pared by 4 bases and J by 3 bases, with 10 bases between. Germline V lookup: CDR1 SQVTM, CDR2 ANQGSEA. There are 12 residues in the CDR3. The CDR3 DNA reads as TGCAGCGTTGGGCGGGGGCGCTACGAGCAGTACTTC. Amino acid sequence: CSVGRGRYEQYF.

V gene TRBV27 combines with J gene TRBJ2-7, with 9 bases fitting TRBD1. The junction had 6 bases not matched to a gene; V was cut back by 5 bases and J by 1 base. Germline V gene data show CDR1 as MNHEY and CDR2 as SMNVEV (reference sequence). CDR3 length equals 15 residues. The CDR3 spells CASSALGQGSYEQYF. The DNA of the CDR3 is TGTGCCAGCAGTGCTCTAGGACAGGGGTCCTACGAGCAGTACTTC.

The chain joins TRBV5-1 to TRBJ2-7; 8 positions match TRBD1. Unmatched junction bases numbered 4, after V lost 4 bases and J lost 4 bases. Germline assignment: CDR1 SGHRS and CDR2 YFSETQ. This CDR3 is built from 13 residues. CDR3 nucleotide sequence: TGCGCCAGCAGCACGGGACAGGTATACGAGCAGTACTTC. Its translation: CASSTGQVYEQYF.

The J gene is TRBJ1-4, the V gene TRBV27; no clear D. Germline lookup yields CDR1 MNHEY and CDR2 SMNVEV (reference sequence). The CDR3 runs 15 residues. V gave up 4 bases and J gave up 4 bases, with 13 bases separating them. This CDR3 reads CASSSAGSDNEKLFF. CDR3 bases: TGTGCCAGCAGTTCGGCAGGTTCTGATAATGAAAAACTGTTTTTT.

The chain is built from TRBV19 and TRBJ2-1, with D possibly being TRBD2 (6 bases). The germline V gene has CDR1 LNHDA and CDR2 SQIVND (reference sequence). The CDR3 covers 19 residues. Trimming shortened V by 7 bases and J by 2 bases, and 27 bases separated the two germline ends. The CDR3 here is CASKTLGRGAPFPYNEQFF. The CDR3 DNA follows: TGTGCCAGTAAAACCCTGGGGCGGGGTGCCCCTTTCCCCTACAATGAGCAGTTCTTC.

The V gene is TRBV6-1, the J gene TRBJ1-5; D is perhaps TRBD1 (6 bases). Between the trimmed V and J ends, which lost 1 base and 0 bases, there was a span of 13 bases. In germline, CDR1 is MNHNS, CDR2 SASEGT. CDR3 length: 17 amino acids. CDR3 in amino acids: CASSEGGGGYSNQPQHF. DNA for the CDR3: TGTGCCAGCAGTGAAGGGGGAGGGGGATATAGCAATCAGCCCCAGCATTTT.

The V gene is TRBV11-2, the J gene TRBJ1-2; a weak D match, TRBD1 (5 bases). The germline CDR1 and CDR2 sequences are SGHAT and FQNNGV. This CDR3 contains 16 residues. V lost 4 bases, J lost 8 bases, and 23 bases lay in between. The CDR3 loop reads CASSSVKIRGVGGYTF. As DNA, the CDR3 is TGTGCCAGCAGCTCGGTTAAGATTCGGGGGGTGGGAGGCTACACCTTC.

V is TRBV6-4 and J is TRBJ1-1, with a weak D call TRBD1 (6 bases). The CDR3 has 13 amino acids. Looked up from germline, CDR1 is MRHNA and CDR2 is SNTAGT. V gave up 0 bases and J gave up 5 bases, with 7 bases separating them. CDR3 protein: CASSDSRGTEAFF. The DNA of the CDR3 is TGTGCCAGCAGTGACTCCAGGGGAACTGAAGCTTTCTTT.

CDR3 nucleotide sequence: TGCGCCAGCAGCATGGTAGGGGCGGACACTGAAGCTTTCTTT. Residues: CASSMVGADTEAFF. The chain uses TRBV5-1 and TRBJ1-1; D possibly corresponds to TRBD1 (5 bases). The CDR3 covers 14 residues. With 4 bases removed from V and 3 bases from J, the gap between germline ends came to 13 bases. CDR1 and CDR2 (germline): SGHRS, YFSETQ.

V gene TRBV6-5 combines with J gene TRBJ2-7; TRBD2 agrees at 12 bases. Trimming removed 5 bases from V and 7 bases from J; junction bases left unmatched: 6. The CDR3 is 14 amino acids. Germline V gene lookup returns CDR1 MNHEY and CDR2 SVGAGI. Here the CDR3 DNA reads TGTGCCAGCAGTACCGGACTAGCGGGGAGAGAGCAGTACTTC. Amino acids: CASSTGLAGREQYF.

This chain connects TRBV7-9 to TRBJ2-7, with a tentative D call TRBD1 (6 bases). The CDR3 sequence is 15 residues long. The germline V gene encodes CDR1 SEHNR and CDR2 FQNEAQ (reference sequence). The ends were cut back, 5 bases at V and 5 bases at J, with 19 bases in the middle. CDR3 region: CASSRARGTTHEQYF. The CDR3 DNA sequence: TGTGCCAGCAGCAGAGCCAGGGGAACGACTCACGAGCAGTACTTC.

This clone was recorded only once. This chain connects TRBV5-5 to TRBJ1-6; D possibly corresponds to TRBD1 (5 bases). V was clipped by 0 bases and J by 6 bases, with 7 bases between them. CDR1 is SGHKS and CDR2 is YYEKEE in the germline V gene (reference sequence). CDR3 length: 14 amino acids. Written as DNA, the CDR3 is TGTGCCAGCAGCTTGGGACAGACTAATTCACCCCTCCACTTT. It codes for CASSLGQTNSPLHF. Looking up the rest from reference TRBV5-5 and TRBJ1-6 gives the full variable domain: DAGVTQSPTHLIKTRGQQVTLRCSPISGHKSVSWYQQVLGQGPQFIFQYYEKEERGRGNFPDRFSARQFPNYSSELNVNALLLGDSALYLCASSLGQTNSPLHFGNGTRLTVT.

This chain joins TRBV11-2 and TRBJ1-5; 7 bases are shared with TRBD1. This CDR3 has 15 residues. Germline values: CDR1 SGHAT, CDR2 FQNNGV. Trimming cost V 5 bases and J 2 bases; bases outside gene matches: 6. The CDR3: CASSTQGQGNQPQHF. CDR3 DNA: TGTGCCAGCAGCACACAAGGACAGGGCAATCAGCCCCAGCATTTT.

The chain carries TRBV7-5 and TRBJ2-1; the D call TRBD1 from the table was never checked on the DNA. TRBV7-5 is flagged as a pseudogene. The CDR3 is 15 amino acids. CDR3 protein: CARSLAGTGVNEQFF. The CDR3 nucleotides are TGTGCCAGAAGCTTAGCTGGGACAGGGGTAAATGAGCAGTTCTTC.

This chain joins TRBV27 and TRBJ1-2; D not certain. The V gene's germline CDR1 is MNHEY and CDR2 SMNVEV (reference sequence). CDR3 length: 12 amino acids. Trimming took off 8 bases at V and 5 bases at J, with 12 bases between the two ends. CDR3 loop: CASGLFPYGYTF. The CDR3 DNA reads as TGTGCCAGCGGACTATTCCCATATGGCTACACCTTC.

The genes are TRBV29-1 and TRBJ1-2; D not resolved. Trimming removed 6 bases from V and 5 bases from J, with 13 bases in between. CDR1 and CDR2 from the germline V gene are SQVTM and ANQGSEA. This CDR3 has 12 residues. In DNA, the CDR3 is TGCAGCGTACTAACCTGGAGGTATGGCTACACCTTC. Translation gives CSVLTWRYGYTF.

This clone came up once. The gene calls are TRBV5-6 and TRBJ1-1; D is ambiguous. Germline loops: CDR1 SGHDT, CDR2 YYEEEE. Trimming pared 0 bases from V and 3 bases from J, leaving 6 bases between. The CDR3 loop spans 13 amino acids. CDR3 DNA sequence: TGTGCCAGCAGCTTGGACCCAGACACTGAAGCTTTCTTT. It encodes CASSLDPDTEAFF.

The rearrangement links TRBV7-9 to TRBJ2-3, with TRBD2 matching 9 bases. This CDR3 has 19 amino acids. V trimming: 0 bases; J trimming: 2 bases; junction bases outside the gene matches: 12. Germline CDR1 SEHNR, CDR2 FQNEAQ (reference sequence). DNA of the CDR3: TGTGCCAGCAGCTTAGCTCTCGGAAGGCTAGCGGGGTACACAGATACGCAGTATTTT. This translates into CASSLALGRLAGYTDTQYF.

J is TRBJ2-5 and V is TRBV5-1; the D is unclear. The V and J ends lost 0 bases and 2 bases respectively, with 8 bases between them. CDR1 is SGHRS, CDR2 YFSETQ, per germline. This CDR3 comprises 14 residues. The CDR3 sequence: CASSLVSLQETQYF. CDR3 DNA sequence: TGCGCCAGCAGCTTGGTGTCCTTACAAGAGACCCAGTACTTC.

This chain joins TRBV19 and TRBJ2-7, with TRBD1 identical over 7 bases. The CDR3 contains 13 residues. The V segment lost 3 bases and the J segment 2 bases; nucleotides outside the gene matches: 1. The germline V gene encodes CDR1 LNHDA and CDR2 SQIVND (reference sequence). CDR3 in DNA: TGTGCCAGTAGTATTGGGACAGCCTACGAGCAGTACTTC. This encodes CASSIGTAYEQYF. Variable domain in full (rest from reference TRBV19 and TRBJ2-7): DGGITQSPKYLFRKEGQNVTLSCEQNLNHDAMYWYRQDPGQGLRLIYYSQIVNDFQKGDIAEGYSVSREKKESFPLTVTSAQKNPTAFYLCASSIGTAYEQYFGPGTRLTVT.

The chain's CDR3 is CASSPRGRETQYF. The CDR3, as DNA: TGTGCCAGCAGTCCCAGGGGGAGAGAGACCCAGTACTTC. The chain combines TRBV6-5 with TRBJ2-5; the match to TRBD1 covers 7 bases. CDR1 is MNHEY and CDR2 is SVGAGI in the germline V gene. V lost 5 bases to trimming and J lost 4 bases; unmatched junction nucleotides: 4. The CDR3 covers 13 residues.

The gene calls are TRBV7-9 and TRBJ1-2; D perhaps matches TRBD1 (6 bases). V was clipped by 1 base and J by 3 bases, with 18 bases between them. This CDR3 has 17 residues. The germline V gene encodes CDR1 SEHNR and CDR2 FQNEAQ (reference sequence). The CDR3 bases are TGTGCCAGCAGCTTAGAAGAGGTGACAGGCAGCCACTATGGCTACACCTTC. Its translation: CASSLEEVTGSHYGYTF.

This sequence joins TRBV27 and TRBJ1-1; no firm D call. The CDR3 sequence is 14 residues long. Trimming removed 2 bases at V and 0 bases at J, with 7 bases between. Germline V gene lookup returns CDR1 MNHEY and CDR2 SMNVEV (reference sequence). DNA of the CDR3: TGTGCCAGCAGTTTAAGCGGCATGAACACTGAAGCTTTCTTT. It encodes CASSLSGMNTEAFF.

In its sample, this clone was seen a few times. This sequence joins TRBV14 and TRBJ1-1, with D perhaps matching TRBD1 (5 bases). This CDR3 contains 13 residues. From germline, CDR1 is SGHDN and CDR2 FVKESK. V lost 0 bases, J lost 11 bases, and 13 bases lay in between. In DNA form, the CDR3 reads TGTGCCAGCAGCCAAGACCGGGGGTTGCGCGCTTTCTTT. It translates to CASSQDRGLRAFF.